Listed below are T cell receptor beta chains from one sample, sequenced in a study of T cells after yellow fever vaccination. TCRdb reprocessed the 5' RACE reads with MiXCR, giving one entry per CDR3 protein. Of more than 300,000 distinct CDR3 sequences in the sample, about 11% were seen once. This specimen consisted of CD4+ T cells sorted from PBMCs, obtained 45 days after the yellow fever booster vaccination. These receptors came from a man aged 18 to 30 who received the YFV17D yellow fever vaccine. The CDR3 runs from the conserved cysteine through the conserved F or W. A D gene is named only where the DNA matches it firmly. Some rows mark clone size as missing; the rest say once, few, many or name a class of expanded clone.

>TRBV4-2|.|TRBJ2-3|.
CASSKEGSSTDTQYF
TGTGCCAGCAGCAAAGAGGGAAGTAGCACAGATACGCAGTATTTT
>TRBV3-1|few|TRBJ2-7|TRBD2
CASKTSGFSNEQYF
TGTGCCAGCAAGACTAGCGGTTTTTCCAACGAGCAGTACTTC
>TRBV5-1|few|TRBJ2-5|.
CASSFEGQTAETQYF
TGCGCCAGCAGCTTTGAAGGACAGACCGCCGAGACCCAGTACTTC
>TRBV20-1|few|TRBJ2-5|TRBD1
CSARDGQGLQETQYF
TGCAGTGCTAGAGACGGACAGGGTCTCCAAGAGACCCAGTACTTC
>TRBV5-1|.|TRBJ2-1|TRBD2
CASSLARGGDYNEQFF
TGCGCCAGCAGCTTGGCGCGGGGGGGGGACTACAATGAGCAGTTCTTC
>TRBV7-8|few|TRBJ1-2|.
CASSPGGLGYGYTF
TGTGCCAGCAGCCCTGGGGGACTTGGCTATGGCTACACCTTC
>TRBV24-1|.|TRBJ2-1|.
CATSDSNRAEQFF
TGTGCCACCAGTGATTCAAACAGGGCCGAGCAGTTCTTC
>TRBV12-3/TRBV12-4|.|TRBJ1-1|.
CASGRGTEAFF
TGTGCCAGCGGCCGGGGGACTGAAGCTTTCTTT
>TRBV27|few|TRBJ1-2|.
CASSLIAGNGYTF
TGTGCCAGCAGTTTAATCGCAGGGAACGGCTACACCTTC
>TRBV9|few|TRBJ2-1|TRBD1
CASSPGQGQYNEQFF
TGTGCCAGCAGCCCGGGACAGGGGCAATACAATGAGCAGTTCTTC
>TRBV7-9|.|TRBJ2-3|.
CASSLVGAQHPGQYF
TGTGCCAGCAGCTTAGTAGGGGCGCAACATCCAGGGCAGTATTTT
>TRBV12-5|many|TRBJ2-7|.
CASARASSYEQYF
TGTGCTAGTGCTCGGGCCTCCTCCTACGAGCAGTACTTC
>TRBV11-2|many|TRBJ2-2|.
CASSPQLGTGELFF
TGTGCCAGCAGCCCCCAGTTGGGGACCGGGGAGCTGTTTTTT
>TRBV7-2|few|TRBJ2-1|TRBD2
CASSPGTSGDKQFF
TGTGCCAGCAGCCCTGGGACTAGCGGGGATAAGCAGTTCTTC
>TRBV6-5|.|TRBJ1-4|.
CAVRDGKAGTNEKLFF
TGTGCCGTCCGGGACGGAAAGGCTGGTACTAATGAAAAACTGTTTTTT
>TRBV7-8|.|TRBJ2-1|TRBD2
CASSLRLAGGNNEQFF
TGTGCCAGCAGCCTTAGACTAGCGGGGGGGAACAATGAGCAGTTCTTC
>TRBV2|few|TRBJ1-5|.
CASSDQNNQPQHF
TGTGCCAGCAGTGACCAAAACAATCAGCCCCAGCATTTT
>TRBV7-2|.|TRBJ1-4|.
CASSFETNEKLFF
TGTGCCAGCAGCTTCGAAACTAATGAAAAACTGTTTTTT
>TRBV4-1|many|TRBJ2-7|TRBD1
CASSQDGYDRARNEQYF
TGCGCCAGCAGCCAAGATGGATATGACAGGGCGAGGAACGAGCAGTACTTC
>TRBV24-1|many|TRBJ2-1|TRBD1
CATSDPGTGVEGEQFF
TGTGCCACCAGTGATCCCGGGACAGGGGTGGAGGGTGAGCAGTTCTTC
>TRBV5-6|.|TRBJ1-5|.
CASSLGIAGNQPQHF
TGTGCCAGCAGCTTGGGTATTGCGGGCAATCAGCCCCAGCATTTT
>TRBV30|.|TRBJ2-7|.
CAWSQRGLLAYEQYF
TGTGCCTGGAGTCAAAGGGGACTGCTTGCCTACGAGCAGTACTTC
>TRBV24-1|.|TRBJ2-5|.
CATSDAGRETQYF
TGTGCCACCAGTGATGCAGGGAGGGAGACCCAGTACTTC
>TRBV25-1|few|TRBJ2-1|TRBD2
CASSVFYGTSGYYNEQFF
TGTGCCAGCAGTGTCTTTTATGGGACTAGCGGGTACTACAATGAGCAGTTCTTC
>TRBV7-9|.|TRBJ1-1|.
CASSFVNTEAFF
TGTGCCAGCAGCTTTGTGAACACTGAAGCTTTCTTT
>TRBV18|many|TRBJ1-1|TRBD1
CASSPTGETEAFF
TGTGCCAGCTCACCAACAGGGGAGACTGAAGCTTTCTTT
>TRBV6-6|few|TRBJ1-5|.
CTARDGNQPQHF
TGTACCGCTAGAGACGGGAATCAGCCCCAGCATTTT
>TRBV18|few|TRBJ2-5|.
CASSPPASVRETQYF
TGTGCCAGCTCACCACCGGCTAGCGTACGAGAGACCCAGTACTTC
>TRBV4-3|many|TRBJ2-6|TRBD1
CASSQGLTGGNAGANVLTF
TGCGCCAGCAGCCAAGGTCTCACAGGGGGAAATGCTGGGGCCAACGTCCTGACTTTC
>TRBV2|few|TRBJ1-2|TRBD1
CASTPVRDSPYGYTF
TGTGCCAGCACCCCCGTCCGGGACAGCCCCTATGGCTACACCTTC
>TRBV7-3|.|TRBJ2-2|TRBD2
CASSLTSGGDPGELFF
TGTGCCAGCAGCCTAACTAGCGGGGGGGACCCCGGGGAGCTGTTTTTT
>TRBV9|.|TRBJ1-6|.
CASSRRLGNNSPLHF
TGTGCCAGCAGCAGACGTCTGGGAAATAATTCACCCCTCCACTTT
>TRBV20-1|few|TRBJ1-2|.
CSASPNDLPYGYTF
TGCAGTGCTAGTCCGAATGATCTTCCCTATGGCTACACCTTC
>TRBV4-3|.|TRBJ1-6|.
CASSQDRRAQYNSPLHF
TGCGCCAGCAGCCAAGATAGGAGGGCCCAATATAATTCACCCCTCCACTTT
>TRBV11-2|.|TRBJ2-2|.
CASSLIPGGELFF
TGTGCCAGCAGCTTAATTCCTGGCGGGGAGCTGTTTTTT
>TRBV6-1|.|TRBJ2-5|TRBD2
CASSEALAGGRETQYF
TGTGCCAGCAGTGAAGCGCTCGCGGGGGGTCGCGAGACCCAGTACTTC
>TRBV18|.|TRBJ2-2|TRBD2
CASSPGLADGELFF
TGTGCCAGCTCACCGGGACTAGCGGACGGGGAGCTGTTTTTT
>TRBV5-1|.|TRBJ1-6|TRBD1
CASSLTWGAGGHSPLHF
TGCGCCAGCAGCTTGACCTGGGGGGCAGGGGGGCATTCACCCCTCCACTTT
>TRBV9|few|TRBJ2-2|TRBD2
CASSVIAGNTGELFF
TGTGCCAGCAGCGTAATAGCGGGGAACACCGGGGAGCTGTTTTTT
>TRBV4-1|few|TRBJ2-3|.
CASSRRGQRTDTQYF
TGCGCCAGCAGCCGGCGGGGACAGCGCACAGATACGCAGTATTTT
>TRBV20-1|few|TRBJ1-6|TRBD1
CSARDRITGASLHF
TGCAGTGCTAGAGATCGGATAACAGGGGCCTCCCTCCACTTT
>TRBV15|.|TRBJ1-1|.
CATSRVDSHTEAFF
TGTGCCACCAGCAGGGTTGACAGTCACACTGAAGCTTTCTTT
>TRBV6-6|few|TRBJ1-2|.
CASRTGGGMGYTF
TGTGCCAGCCGAACCGGAGGGGGAATGGGCTACACCTTC
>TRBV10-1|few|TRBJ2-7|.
CASSEWSGGQYEQYF
TGCGCCAGCAGTGAATGGTCAGGAGGGCAGTACGAGCAGTACTTC
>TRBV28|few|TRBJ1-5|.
CASSLPGGFVQPQHF
TGTGCCAGCAGTTTGCCCGGGGGTTTCGTCCAGCCCCAGCATTTT
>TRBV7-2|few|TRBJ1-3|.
CASSFSVTGNTIYF
TGTGCCAGCAGCTTCTCGGTAACCGGAAACACCATATATTTT
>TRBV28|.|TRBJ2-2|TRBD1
CASRTGGAGTGELFF
TGTGCCAGCAGGACAGGGGGCGCGGGAACCGGGGAGCTGTTTTTT
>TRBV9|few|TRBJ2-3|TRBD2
CASSVGFAGGTDTQYF
TGTGCCAGCAGCGTAGGCTTTGCGGGGGGGACAGATACGCAGTATTTT
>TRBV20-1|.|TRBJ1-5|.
CSARDLGAGVKEPQHF
TGCAGTGCTAGAGATTTAGGGGCCGGGGTTAAGGAGCCCCAGCATTTT
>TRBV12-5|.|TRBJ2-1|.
CASGLITRAGGLRGSSYNEQFF
TGTGCTAGTGGTTTGATTACTCGGGCAGGGGGTCTGCGGGGGAGCTCCTACAATGAGCAGTTCTTC